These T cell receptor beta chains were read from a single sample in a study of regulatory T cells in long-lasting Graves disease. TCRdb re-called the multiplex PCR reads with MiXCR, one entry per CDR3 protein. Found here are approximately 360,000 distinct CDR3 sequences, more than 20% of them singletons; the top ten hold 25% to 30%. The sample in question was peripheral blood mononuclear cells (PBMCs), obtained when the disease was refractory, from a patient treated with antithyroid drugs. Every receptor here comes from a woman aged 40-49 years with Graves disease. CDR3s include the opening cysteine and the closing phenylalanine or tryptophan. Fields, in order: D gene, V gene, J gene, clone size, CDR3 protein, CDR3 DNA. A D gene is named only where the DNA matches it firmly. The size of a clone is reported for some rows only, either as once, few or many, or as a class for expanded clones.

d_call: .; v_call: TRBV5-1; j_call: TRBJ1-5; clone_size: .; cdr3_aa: CASSWGPGGSNQPQHF; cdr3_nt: TGCGCCAGCAGCTGGGGGCCCGGCGGCAGCAATCAGCCCCAGCATTTT
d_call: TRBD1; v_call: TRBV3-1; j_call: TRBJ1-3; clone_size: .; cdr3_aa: CASSRGQVSGNTIYF; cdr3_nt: TGTGCCAGCAGCCGAGGACAGGTCTCTGGAAACACCATATATTTT
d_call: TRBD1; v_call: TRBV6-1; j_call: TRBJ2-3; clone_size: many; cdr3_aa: CAGQTSTDTQYF; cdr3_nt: TGTGCGGGACAGACTAGCACAGATACGCAGTATTTT
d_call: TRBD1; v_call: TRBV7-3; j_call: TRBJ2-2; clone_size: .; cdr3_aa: CASSRQGVNTGELFF; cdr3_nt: TGTGCCAGCAGCCGACAGGGGGTGAACACCGGGGAGCTGTTTTTT
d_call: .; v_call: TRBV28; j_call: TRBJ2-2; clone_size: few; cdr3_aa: CASSFGTTGELFF; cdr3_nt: TGTGCCAGCAGTTTTGGGACAACCGGGGAGCTGTTTTTT
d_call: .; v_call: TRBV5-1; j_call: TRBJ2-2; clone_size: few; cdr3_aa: CASSLAGDSLNTGELFF; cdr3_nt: TGCGCCAGCAGCTTGGCGGGGGACAGCCTGAACACCGGGGAGCTGTTTTTT
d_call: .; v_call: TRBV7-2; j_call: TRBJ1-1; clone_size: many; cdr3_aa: CASSFNWAEAFF; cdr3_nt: TGTGCCAGCAGCTTTAACTGGGCTGAAGCTTTCTTT
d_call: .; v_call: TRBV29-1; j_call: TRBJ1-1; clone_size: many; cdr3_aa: CSVEWRTEAFF; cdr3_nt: TGCAGCGTTGAATGGCGGACTGAAGCTTTCTTT
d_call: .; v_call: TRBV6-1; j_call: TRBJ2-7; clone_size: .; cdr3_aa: CASTHRQGRGEYEQYF; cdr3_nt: TGTGCCAGCACCCACCGGCAGGGCAGGGGAGAATACGAGCAGTACTTC
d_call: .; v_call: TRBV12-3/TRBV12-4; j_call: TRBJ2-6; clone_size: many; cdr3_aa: CASSRGGYGANVLTF; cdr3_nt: TGTGCCAGCAGTCGAGGGGGGTATGGGGCCAACGTCCTGACTTTC
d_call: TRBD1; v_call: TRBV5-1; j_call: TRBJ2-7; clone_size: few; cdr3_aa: CASSKGQGVDEQYF; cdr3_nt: TGCGCCAGCAGCAAGGGACAGGGGGTCGACGAGCAGTACTTC
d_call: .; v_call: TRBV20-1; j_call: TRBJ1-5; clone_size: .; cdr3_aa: CSARTPANQPQHF; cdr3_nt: TGCAGTGCTAGAACCCCGGCTAATCAGCCCCAGCATTTT
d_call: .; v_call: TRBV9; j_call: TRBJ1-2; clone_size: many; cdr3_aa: CASSGGTPDVHYGYTF; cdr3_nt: TGTGCCAGCAGCGGCGGGACACCCGACGTGCACTATGGCTACACCTTC
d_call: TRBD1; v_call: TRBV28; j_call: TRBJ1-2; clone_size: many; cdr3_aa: CASSSGDERDRDITSGYTF; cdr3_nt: TGTGCCAGCAGTTCCGGGGACGAAAGGGACAGGGATATAACTAGCGGCTACACCTTC
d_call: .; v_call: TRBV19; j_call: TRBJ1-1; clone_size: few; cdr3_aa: CATIDTEAFF; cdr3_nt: TGTGCCACTATTGACACTGAAGCTTTCTTT
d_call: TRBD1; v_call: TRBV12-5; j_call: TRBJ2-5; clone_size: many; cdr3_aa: CASGLGQGKETQYF; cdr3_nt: TGTGCTAGTGGTTTGGGACAGGGGAAAGAGACCCAGTACTTC
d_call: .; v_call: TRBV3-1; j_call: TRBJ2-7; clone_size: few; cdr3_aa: CASSQRIGAEQYF; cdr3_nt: TGTGCCAGCAGCCAGAGGATAGGGGCCGAGCAGTACTTC
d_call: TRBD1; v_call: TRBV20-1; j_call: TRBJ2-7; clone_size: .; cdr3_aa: CSARVGGPYEQYF; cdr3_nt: TGCAGTGCTAGAGTAGGGGGCCCCTACGAGCAGTACTTC
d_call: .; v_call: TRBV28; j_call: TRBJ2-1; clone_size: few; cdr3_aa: CASSFVLPSYNEQFF; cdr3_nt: TGTGCCAGCAGTTTCGTACTACCGTCCTACAATGAGCAGTTCTTC
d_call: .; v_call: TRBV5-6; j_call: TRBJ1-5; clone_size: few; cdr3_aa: CASSFWTVGGNQPQHF; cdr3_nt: TGTGCCAGCAGCTTTTGGACTGTGGGAGGCAATCAGCCCCAGCATTTT
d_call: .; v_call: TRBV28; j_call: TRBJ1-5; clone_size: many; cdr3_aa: CASSPGLGSNQPQHF; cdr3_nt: TGTGCCAGCAGTCCCGGTTTAGGGAGCAATCAGCCCCAGCATTTT
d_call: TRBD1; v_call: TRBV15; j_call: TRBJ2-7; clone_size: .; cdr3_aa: CATSRGTGNSYEQYF; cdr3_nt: TGTGCCACCAGCAGAGGGACAGGGAACTCCTACGAGCAGTACTTC
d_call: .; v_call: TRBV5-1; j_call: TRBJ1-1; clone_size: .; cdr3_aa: CASSSLQGTNTEAFF; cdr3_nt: TGCGCCAGCAGCTCCCTACAGGGCACGAACACTGAAGCTTTCTTT
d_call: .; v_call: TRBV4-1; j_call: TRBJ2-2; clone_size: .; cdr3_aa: CASSRVPGTGELFF; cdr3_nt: TGCGCCAGCAGCCGAGTACCTGGGACCGGGGAGCTGTTTTTT
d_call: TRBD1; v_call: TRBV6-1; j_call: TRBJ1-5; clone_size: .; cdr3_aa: CASSATGGYQPQHF; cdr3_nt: TGTGCCAGCAGTGCGACAGGGGGCTATCAGCCCCAGCATTTT
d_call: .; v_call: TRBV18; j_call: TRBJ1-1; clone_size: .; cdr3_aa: CASSRVGSEAFF; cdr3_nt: TGTGCCAGCTCACGGGTAGGCAGTGAAGCTTTCTTT
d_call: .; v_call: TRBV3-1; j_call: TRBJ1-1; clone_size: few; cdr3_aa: CASSNQRGAFF; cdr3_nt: TGTGCCAGCAGCAACCAACGTGGGGCTTTCTTT
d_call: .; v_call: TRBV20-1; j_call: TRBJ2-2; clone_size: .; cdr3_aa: CSARELEGPTGELFF; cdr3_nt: TGCAGTGCTCGAGAGCTAGAGGGCCCCACCGGGGAGCTGTTTTTT
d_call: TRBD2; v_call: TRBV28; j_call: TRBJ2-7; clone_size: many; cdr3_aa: CASSSTGLALSYEQYF; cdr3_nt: TGTGCCAGCAGCTCTACCGGACTAGCGCTTTCCTACGAGCAGTACTTC
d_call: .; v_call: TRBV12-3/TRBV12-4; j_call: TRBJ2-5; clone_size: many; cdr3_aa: CASRGSGGGPQYF; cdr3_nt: TGTGCCAGCAGGGGTTCGGGCGGAGGGCCCCAGTACTTC
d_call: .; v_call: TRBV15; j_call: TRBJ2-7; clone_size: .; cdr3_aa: CATSRAYSRYEQYF; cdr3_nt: TGTGCCACCAGCAGAGCTTACAGCCGATACGAGCAGTACTTC
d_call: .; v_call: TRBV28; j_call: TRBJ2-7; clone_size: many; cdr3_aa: CASSGPTGPVFIYEQYF; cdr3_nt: TGTGCCAGCAGTGGTCCAACCGGGCCCGTTTTCATTTACGAGCAGTACTTC
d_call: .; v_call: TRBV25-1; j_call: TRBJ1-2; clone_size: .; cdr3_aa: CASSESRPGNNYGYTF; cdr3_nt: TGTGCCAGCAGTGAATCACGGCCAGGGAATAACTATGGCTACACCTTC
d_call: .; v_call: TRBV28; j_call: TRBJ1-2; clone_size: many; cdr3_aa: CASSLSGRKYGYTF; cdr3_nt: TGTGCCAGCAGTTTAAGCGGCCGCAAATATGGCTACACCTTC
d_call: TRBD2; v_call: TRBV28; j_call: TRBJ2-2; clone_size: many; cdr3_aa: CASSFPIGLAVKPGTGELFF; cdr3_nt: TGTGCCAGCAGTTTCCCGATCGGACTAGCGGTCAAACCGGGGACCGGGGAGCTGTTTTTT
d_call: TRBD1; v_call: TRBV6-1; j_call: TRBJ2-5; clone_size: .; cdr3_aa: CAGRTGGIETQYF; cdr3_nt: TGTGCCGGTAGGACAGGGGGGATAGAGACCCAGTACTTC
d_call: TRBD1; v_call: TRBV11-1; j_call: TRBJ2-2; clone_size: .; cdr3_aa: CASSPRGQPGELFF; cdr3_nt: TGTGCCAGCAGCCCTAGGGGACAGCCCGGGGAGCTGTTTTTT
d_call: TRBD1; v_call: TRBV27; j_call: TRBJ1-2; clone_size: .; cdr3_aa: CASRPATGGGGYTF; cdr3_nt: TGTGCCAGCAGACCAGCGACAGGGGGCGGCGGCTACACCTTC
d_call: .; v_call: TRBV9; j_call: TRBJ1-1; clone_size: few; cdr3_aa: CASSGWDGTEAFF; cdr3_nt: TGTGCCAGCAGCGGATGGGATGGCACTGAAGCTTTCTTT
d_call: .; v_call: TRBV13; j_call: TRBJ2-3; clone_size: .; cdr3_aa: CASSYREFADTQYF; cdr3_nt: TGTGCCAGCAGCTACCGGGAGTTCGCAGATACGCAGTATTTT
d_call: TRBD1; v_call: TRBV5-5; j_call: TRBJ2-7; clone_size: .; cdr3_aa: CASSSPDRGLDEQYF; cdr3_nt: TGTGCCAGCAGCTCTCCGGACAGGGGGCTGGACGAGCAGTACTTC
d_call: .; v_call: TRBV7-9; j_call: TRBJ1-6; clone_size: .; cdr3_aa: CASSLEDRGSPLHF; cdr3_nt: TGTGCCAGCAGCTTAGAGGACAGAGGCTCACCCCTCCACTTT
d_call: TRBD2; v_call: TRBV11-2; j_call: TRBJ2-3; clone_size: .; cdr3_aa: CASSHGLAVSDTQYF; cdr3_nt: TGTGCCAGCAGCCACGGTCTAGCGGTGTCAGATACGCAGTATTTT
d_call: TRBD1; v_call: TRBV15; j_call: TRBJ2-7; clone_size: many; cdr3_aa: CATSRAGRGRAYEQYF; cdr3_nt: TGTGCCACCAGCAGAGCGGGCAGGGGGCGGGCCTACGAGCAGTACTTC
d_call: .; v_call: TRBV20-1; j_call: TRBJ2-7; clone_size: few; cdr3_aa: CSARVWQELSYEQYF; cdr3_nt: TGCAGTGCTAGAGTTTGGCAGGAACTCTCCTACGAGCAGTACTTC
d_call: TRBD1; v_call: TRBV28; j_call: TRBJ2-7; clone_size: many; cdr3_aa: CASSDRAYPYEQYF; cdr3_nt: TGTGCCAGCTCGGACAGGGCCTATCCCTACGAGCAGTACTTC
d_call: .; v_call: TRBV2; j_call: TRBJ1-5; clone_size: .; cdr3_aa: CASSPLGTEQPQHF; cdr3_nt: TGTGCCAGCTCACCACTTGGAACAGAGCAGCCCCAGCATTTT
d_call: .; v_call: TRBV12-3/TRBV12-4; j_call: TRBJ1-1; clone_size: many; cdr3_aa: CASSLAPLRNTEAFF; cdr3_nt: TGTGCCAGCAGTTTAGCGCCATTAAGGAACACTGAAGCTTTCTTT